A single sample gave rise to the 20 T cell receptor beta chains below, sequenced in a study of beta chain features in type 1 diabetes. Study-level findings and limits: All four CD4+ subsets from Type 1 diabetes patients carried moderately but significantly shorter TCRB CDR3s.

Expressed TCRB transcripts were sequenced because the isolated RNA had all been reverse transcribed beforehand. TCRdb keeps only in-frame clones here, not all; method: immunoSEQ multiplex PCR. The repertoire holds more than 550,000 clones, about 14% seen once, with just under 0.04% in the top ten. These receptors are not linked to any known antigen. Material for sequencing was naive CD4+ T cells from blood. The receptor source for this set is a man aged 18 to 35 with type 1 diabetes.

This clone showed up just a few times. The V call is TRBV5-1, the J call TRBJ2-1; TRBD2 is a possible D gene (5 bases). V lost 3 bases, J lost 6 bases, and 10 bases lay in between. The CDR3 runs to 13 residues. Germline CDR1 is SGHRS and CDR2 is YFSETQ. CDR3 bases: TGCGCCAGCAGCTCCGCGGGCGGCAATGAGCAGTTCTTC. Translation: CASSSAGGNEQFF.

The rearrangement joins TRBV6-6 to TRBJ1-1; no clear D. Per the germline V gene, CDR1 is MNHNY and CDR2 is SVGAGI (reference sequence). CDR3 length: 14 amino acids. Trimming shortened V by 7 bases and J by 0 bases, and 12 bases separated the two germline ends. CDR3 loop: CASTGRDLNTEAFF. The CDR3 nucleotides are TGTGCCAGCACCGGGCGGGATCTGAACACTGAAGCTTTCTTT.

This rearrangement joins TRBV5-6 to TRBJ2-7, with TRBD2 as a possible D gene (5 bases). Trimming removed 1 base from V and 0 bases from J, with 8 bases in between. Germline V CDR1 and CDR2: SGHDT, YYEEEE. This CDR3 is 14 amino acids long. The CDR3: CASSLSGSSYEQYF. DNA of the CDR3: TGTGCCAGCAGCTTGAGCGGAAGCTCCTACGAGCAGTACTTC.

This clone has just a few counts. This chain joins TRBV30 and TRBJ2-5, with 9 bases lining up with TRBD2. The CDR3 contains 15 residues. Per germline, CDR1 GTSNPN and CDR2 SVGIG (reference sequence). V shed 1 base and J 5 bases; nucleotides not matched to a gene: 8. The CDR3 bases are TGTGCCTGGAGTGCGCCTAGCGGGGTCGTTGAGACCCAGTACTTC. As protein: CAWSAPSGVVETQYF.

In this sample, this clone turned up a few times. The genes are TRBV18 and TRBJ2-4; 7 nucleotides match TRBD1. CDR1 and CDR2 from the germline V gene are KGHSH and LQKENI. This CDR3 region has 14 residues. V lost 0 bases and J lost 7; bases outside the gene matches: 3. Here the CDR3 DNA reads TGTGCCAGCTCACCACCGGGACAGACTAACATTCAGTACTTC. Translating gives CASSPPGQTNIQYF.

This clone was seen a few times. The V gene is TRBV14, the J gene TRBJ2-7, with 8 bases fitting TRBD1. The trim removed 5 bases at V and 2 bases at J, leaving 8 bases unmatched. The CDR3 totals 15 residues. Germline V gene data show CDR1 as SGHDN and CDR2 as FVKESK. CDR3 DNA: TGTGCCAGCAGCTTCCAGGACAGGGAAGCCTACGAGCAGTACTTC. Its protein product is CASSFQDREAYEQYF.

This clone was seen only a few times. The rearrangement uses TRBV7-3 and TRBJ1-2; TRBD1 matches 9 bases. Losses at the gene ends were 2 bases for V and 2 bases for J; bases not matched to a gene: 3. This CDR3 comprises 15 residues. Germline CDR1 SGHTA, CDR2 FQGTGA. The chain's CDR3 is CASSLGQGPNYGYTF. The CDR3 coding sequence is TGTGCCAGCAGCTTAGGACAGGGGCCAAACTATGGCTACACCTTC. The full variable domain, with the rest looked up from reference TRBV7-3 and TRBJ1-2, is GAGVSQTPSNKVTEKGKYVELRCDPISGHTALYWYRQSLGQGPEFLIYFQGTGAADDSGLPNDRFFAVRPEGSVSTLKIQRTERGDSAVYLCASSLGQGPNYGYTFGSGTRLTVV.

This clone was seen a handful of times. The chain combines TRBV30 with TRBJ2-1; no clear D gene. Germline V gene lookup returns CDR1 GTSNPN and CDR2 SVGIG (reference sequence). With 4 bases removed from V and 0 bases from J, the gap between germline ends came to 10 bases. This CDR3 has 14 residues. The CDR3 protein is CAWTEHGSYNEQFF. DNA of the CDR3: TGTGCCTGGACCGAACATGGCTCCTACAATGAGCAGTTCTTC.

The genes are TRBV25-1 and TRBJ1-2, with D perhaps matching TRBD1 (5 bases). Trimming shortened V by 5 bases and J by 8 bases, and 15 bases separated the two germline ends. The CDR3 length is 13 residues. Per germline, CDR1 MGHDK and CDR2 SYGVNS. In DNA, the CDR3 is TGTGCCAGCAGTTCACGGGGCGCGGGAGGCTACACCTTC. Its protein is CASSSRGAGGYTF.

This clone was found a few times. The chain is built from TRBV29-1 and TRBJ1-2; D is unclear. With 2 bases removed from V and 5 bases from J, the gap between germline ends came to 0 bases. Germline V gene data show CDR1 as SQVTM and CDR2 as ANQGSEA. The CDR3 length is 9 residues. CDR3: CSVEYGYTF. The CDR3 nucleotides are TGCAGCGTTGAATATGGCTACACCTTC.

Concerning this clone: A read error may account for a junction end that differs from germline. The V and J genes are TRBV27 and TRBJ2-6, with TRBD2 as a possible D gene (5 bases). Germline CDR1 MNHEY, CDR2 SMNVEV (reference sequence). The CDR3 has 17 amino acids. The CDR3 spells CASSLSSGRPGANVLTF. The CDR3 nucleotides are TGTGCCAGCAGTTTATCGAGCGGACGGCCTGGAGCCAACGTCCTGACTTTC.

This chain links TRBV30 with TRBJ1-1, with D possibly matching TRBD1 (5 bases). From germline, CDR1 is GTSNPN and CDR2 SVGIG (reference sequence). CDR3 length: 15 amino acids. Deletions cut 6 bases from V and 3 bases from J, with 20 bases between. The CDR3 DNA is TGTGCCTGTGGGACGTGGAGGGGCAAGCACACTGAAGCTTTCTTT. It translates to CACGTWRGKHTEAFF. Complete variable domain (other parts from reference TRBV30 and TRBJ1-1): SQTIHQWPATLVQPVGSPLSLECTVEGTSNPNLYWYRQAAGRGLQLLFYSVGIGQISSEVPQNLSASRPQDRQFILSSKKLLLSDSGFYLCACGTWRGKHTEAFFGQGTRLTVV.

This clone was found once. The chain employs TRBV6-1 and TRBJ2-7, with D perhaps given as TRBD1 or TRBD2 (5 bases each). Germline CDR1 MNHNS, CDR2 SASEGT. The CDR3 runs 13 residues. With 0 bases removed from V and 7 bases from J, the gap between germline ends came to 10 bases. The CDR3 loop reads CASSEASGTEQYF. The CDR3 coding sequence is TGTGCCAGCAGTGAAGCTTCAGGGACGGAGCAGTACTTC.

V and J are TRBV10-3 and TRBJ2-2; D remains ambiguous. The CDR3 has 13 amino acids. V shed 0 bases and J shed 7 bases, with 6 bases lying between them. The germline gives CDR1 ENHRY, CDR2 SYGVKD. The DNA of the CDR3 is TGTGCCATCAGTGAGTCGCAGTTCGGGGAGCTGTTTTTT. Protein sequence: CAISESQFGELFF.

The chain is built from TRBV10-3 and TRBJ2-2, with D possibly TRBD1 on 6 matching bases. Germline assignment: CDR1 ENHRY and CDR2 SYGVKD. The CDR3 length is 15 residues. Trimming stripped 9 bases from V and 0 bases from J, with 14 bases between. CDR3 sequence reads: CAITDRTSNTGELFF. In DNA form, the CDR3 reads TGTGCCATTACAGACAGGACCTCGAACACCGGGGAGCTGTTTTTT.

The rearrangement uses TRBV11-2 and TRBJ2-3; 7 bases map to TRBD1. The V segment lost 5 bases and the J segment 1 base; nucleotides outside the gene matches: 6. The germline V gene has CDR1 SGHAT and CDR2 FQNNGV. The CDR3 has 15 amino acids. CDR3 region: CASSRSGQGTDTQYF. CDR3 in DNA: TGTGCCAGCAGCCGATCCGGACAGGGCACAGATACGCAGTATTTT.

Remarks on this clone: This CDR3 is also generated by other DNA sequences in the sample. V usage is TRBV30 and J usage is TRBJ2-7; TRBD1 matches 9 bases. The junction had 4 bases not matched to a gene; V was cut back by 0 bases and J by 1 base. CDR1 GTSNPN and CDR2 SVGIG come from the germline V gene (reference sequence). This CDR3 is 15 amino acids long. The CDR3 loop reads CAWSVLTGGSYEQYF. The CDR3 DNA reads TGTGCCTGGAGTGTCTTGACAGGGGGTTCCTACGAGCAGTACTTC.

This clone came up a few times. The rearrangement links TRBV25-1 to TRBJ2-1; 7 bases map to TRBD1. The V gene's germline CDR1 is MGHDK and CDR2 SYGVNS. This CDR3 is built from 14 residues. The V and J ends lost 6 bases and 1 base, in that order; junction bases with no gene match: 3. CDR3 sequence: CASRGRGSYNEQFF. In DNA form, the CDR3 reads TGTGCCAGCAGAGGCAGGGGGTCCTACAATGAGCAGTTCTTC.

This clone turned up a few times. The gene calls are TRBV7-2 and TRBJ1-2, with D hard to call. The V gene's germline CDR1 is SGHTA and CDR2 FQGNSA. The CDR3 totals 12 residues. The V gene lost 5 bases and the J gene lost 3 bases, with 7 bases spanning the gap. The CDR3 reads CASSPLDYGYTF. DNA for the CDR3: TGTGCCAGCAGCCCGCTAGACTATGGCTACACCTTC.

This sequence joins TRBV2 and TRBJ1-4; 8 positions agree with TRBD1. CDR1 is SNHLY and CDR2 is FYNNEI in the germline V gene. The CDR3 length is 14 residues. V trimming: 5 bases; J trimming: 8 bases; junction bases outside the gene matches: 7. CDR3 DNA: TGTGCCAGCAGTCACGACAGGGGATTCGAAAAACTGTTTTTT. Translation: CASSHDRGFEKLFF.